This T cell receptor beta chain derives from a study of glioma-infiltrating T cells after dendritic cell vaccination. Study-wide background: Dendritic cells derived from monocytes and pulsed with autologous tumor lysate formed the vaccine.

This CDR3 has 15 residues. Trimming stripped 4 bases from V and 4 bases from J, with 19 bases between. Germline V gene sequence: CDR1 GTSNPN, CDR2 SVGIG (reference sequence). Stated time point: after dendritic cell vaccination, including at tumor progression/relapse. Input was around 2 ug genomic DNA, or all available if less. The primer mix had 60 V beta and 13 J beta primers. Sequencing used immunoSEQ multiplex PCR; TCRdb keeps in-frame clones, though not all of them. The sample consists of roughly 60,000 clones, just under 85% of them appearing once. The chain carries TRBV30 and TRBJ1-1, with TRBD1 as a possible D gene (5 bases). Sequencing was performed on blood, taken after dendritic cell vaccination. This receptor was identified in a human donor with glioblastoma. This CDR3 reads CAWTRAGSWGTEAFF. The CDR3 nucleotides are TGTGCCTGGACGCGTGCAGGGTCATGGGGCACTGAAGCTTTCTTT.